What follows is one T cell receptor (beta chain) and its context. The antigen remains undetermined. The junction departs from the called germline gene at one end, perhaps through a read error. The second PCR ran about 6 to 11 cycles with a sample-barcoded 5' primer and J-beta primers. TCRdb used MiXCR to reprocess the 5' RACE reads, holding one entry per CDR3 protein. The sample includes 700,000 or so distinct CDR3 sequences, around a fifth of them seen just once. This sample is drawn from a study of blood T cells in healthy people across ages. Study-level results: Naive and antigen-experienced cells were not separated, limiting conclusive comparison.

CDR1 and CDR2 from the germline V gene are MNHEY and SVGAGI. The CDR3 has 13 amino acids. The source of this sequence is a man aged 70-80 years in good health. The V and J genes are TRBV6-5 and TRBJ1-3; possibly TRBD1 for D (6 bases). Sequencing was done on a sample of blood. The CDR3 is CASTSGERNTIYF. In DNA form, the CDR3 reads TGCGCCAGTACCTCAGGGGAAAGAAACACCATATATTTT.